This T cell receptor beta chain derives from a study of blood T cell repertoires in COVID-19. In the authors' workflow: Researchers report that nucleated cell counts were estimated from reference gene primer amplification. The method was immunoSEQ multiplex PCR; TCRdb's version includes in-frame clones alone and lacks a portion of them. Clonal size and the V and J genes are those of that table, whereas D and trimming came from the DNA. The sample holds 210,000 or so clones, around 82% seen once. There are 13 residues in the CDR3. V dropped 1 base and J dropped 12 bases, with 15 bases sitting between them. CDR1 and CDR2 (germline): MNHNS, SASEGT.

The clonotype comes from a man aged 30-40 years with acute COVID-19. The sequenced sample was PBMCs or T cells enriched from blood (not recorded which). J is TRBJ1-2 and V is TRBV6-1, with a weak D call TRBD1 (6 bases). The CDR3 DNA reads TGTGCCAGCAGTGAAGGAGGGGGGGCAACGAACACCTTC. This codes for CASSEGGGATNTF.